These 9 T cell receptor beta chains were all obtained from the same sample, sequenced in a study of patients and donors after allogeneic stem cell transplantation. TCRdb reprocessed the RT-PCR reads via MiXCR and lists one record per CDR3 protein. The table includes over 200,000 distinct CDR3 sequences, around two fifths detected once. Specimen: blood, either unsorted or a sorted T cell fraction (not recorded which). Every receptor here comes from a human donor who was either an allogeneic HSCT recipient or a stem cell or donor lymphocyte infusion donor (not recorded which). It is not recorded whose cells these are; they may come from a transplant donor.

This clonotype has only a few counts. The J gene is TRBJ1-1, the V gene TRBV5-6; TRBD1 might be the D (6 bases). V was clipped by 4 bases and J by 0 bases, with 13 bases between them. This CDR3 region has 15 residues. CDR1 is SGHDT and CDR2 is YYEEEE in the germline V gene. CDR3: CASSNVDRLNTEAFF. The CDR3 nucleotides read TGTGCCAGCAGCAACGTTGACAGGCTGAACACTGAAGCTTTCTTT.

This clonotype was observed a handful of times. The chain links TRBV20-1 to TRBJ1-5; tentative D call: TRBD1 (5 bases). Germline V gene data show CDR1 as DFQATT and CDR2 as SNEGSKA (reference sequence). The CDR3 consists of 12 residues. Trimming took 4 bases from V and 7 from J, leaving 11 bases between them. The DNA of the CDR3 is TGCAGTGCTACGAGGGGAGGACAGCCCCAGCATTTT. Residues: CSATRGGQPQHF.

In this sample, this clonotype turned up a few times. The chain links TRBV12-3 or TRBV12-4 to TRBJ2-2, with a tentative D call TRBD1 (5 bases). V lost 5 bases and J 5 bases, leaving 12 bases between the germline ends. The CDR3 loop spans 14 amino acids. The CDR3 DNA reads TGTGCCAGCAGTAGCACAGGAGCTACCGGGGAGCTGTTTTTT. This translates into CASSSTGATGELFF.

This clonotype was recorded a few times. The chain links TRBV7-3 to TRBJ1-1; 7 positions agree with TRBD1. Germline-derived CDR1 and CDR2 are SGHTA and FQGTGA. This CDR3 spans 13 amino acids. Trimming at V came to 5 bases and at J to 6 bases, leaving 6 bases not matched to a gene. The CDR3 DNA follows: TGTGCCAGCAGCCTCTATGGACAGGCTGAAGCTTTCTTT. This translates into CASSLYGQAEAFF.

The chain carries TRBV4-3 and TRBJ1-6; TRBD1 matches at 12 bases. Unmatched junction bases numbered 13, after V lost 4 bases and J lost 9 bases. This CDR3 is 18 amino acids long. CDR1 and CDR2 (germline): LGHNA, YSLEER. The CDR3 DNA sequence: TGCGCCAGCAGCCCCGTGCATGGGACAGGGGGCGTGAGTTCACCCCTCCACTTT. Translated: CASSPVHGTGGVSSPLHF.

The CDR3 DNA follows: TGTGCCAGCAGTCAGACCGGGACAGGGGTCTACAATGAGCAGTTCTTC. Translating gives CASSQTGTGVYNEQFF. The J gene is TRBJ2-1, the V gene TRBV5-5, with TRBD1 identical over 10 bases. The CDR3 contains 16 residues. Trimming removed 5 bases from V and 3 bases from J; junction bases left unmatched: 8. Per the germline V gene, CDR1 is SGHKS and CDR2 is YYEKEE (reference sequence).

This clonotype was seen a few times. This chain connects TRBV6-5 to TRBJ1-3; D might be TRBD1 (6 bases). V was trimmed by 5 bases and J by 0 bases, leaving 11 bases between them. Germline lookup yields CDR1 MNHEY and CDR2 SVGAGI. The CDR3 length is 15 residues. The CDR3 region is CASSEQGYSGNTIYF. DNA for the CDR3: TGTGCCAGCAGTGAACAGGGATACTCTGGAAACACCATATATTTT.

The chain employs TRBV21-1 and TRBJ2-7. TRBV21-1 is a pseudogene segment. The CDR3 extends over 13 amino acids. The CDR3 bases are TGTGCCAGCAGCTACAGAATATCCTACGAGCAGTACTTC. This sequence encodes CASSYRISYEQYF.

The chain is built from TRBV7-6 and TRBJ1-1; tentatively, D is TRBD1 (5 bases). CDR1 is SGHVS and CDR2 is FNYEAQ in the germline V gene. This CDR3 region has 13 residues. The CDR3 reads CAEVAGPLTEAFF. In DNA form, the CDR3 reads TGTGCTGAGGTGGCAGGGCCGTTGACTGAAGCTTTCTTT.